This TCR beta chain comes out of a study of T-cell reconstitution after alpha-beta-depleted transplantation in children listed by TCRdb under 2016. For the study in its entirety: T-cell immune reconstitution after TCRalphabeta/CD19-depleted allogeneic hematopoietic cell transplantation in children was quantitatively tracked in the study by means of TCR repertoire profiling.

This clonotype occurred many times. Its antigen specificity is not known. Base qualities are not recorded, but no much larger clone differs from it by a single base. The library was generated by PCR. Sequencing was carried out with an Illumina HiSeq 2500. TCR library preparation used molecular barcoding, with unique molecular identifiers applied to normalize quantification of the TCRbeta repertoire. TCRdb handled the public reads itself, with Q25 trimming in fastp and clone calling in MiXCR, and kept productive beta chains. Each CDR3 protein gets just one entry, which takes the most common genes and DNA from the rows behind it. The sample yields a few hundred thousand distinct CDR3 sequences; 10% were counted once. 2% to 3% of the sample is taken by the ten largest. The CDR3 covers 13 residues, taking in both the cysteine and the phenylalanine. Only the CDR3 portion is preserved as DNA: 39 bases, with reading frame beginning at the first base. Based on the germline V gene, the CDR1 and CDR2 sequences are SGHRS and YFSETQ. Ends trimmed: V by 4 bases, J by 1 base; bases unmatched to a gene: 1.

Sample: PBMCs from the stem cell graft donor, taken from the stem cell graft. The sequence was collected from a human donor who donated a stem cell graft to a child with acute lymphoblastic leukemia. The sequence joins TRBV5-1 to TRBJ2-5, and 7 bases in between align with TRBD2. This receptor has the CDR3 CASSRTSQETQYF. DNA sequence: TGCGCCAGCAGCCGGACTAGCCAAGAGACCCAGTACTTC. Full variable domain (CDR3 extended with the reference TRBV5-1 and TRBJ2-5 proteins): KAGVTQTPRYLIKTRGQQVTLSCSPISGHRSVSWYQQTPGQGLQFLFEYFSETQRNKGNFPGRFSGRQFSNSRSEMNVSTLELGDSALYLCASSRTSQETQYFGPGTRLLVL.